Sequencing of this T cell receptor (beta chain) was carried out in a study of blood T cell repertoires in COVID-19. Study background: COVID-19 samples collected from the United States, Italy and Spain covered acute and convalescent phases.

Under the authors' procedure: Reference gene primers were amplified, and this amplification served to estimate nucleated cell counts. Produced via immunoSEQ multiplex PCR; TCRdb's table is partial and in-frame only. The DNA was the basis for D and trimming; V, J and clone size are from that table. The sample yields around 310,000 clones, 88% seen once. The CDR3 length is 13 residues. Trimming removed 3 bases from V and 6 bases from J, with 13 bases in between. Germline CDR1 SGDLS, CDR2 YYNGEE. The chain is built from TRBV9 and TRBJ2-7; D remains unclear. The clonotype originates from a man younger than 40 who had recovered from COVID-19. Sample: PBMCs or T cells enriched from blood (not recorded which). The CDR3 loop is CASSAVLPGEQYF. CDR3 nucleotide sequence: TGTGCCAGCAGCGCCGTCTTGCCCGGCGAGCAGTACTTC.